This TCR beta chain derives from a study of vaccination and CD4 T cells after COVID-19. Treatment given: approximately nine-day PBMC culture with coronavirus spike peptide pools or control peptides (ViraFEST assay). Oncomine TCR Beta short-read sequencing was applied to DNA from cultured CD4+ T cells. MiXCR, applied by TCRdb to the PCR reads, yields one record per CDR3 protein. The data hold about 15,000 distinct CDR3 sequences, with 73% observed a single time. The CDR3 extends over 14 amino acids. The germline V gene encodes CDR1 MNHEY and CDR2 SVGEGT. V shed 7 bases and J 2 bases; nucleotides not matched to a gene: 5. About this clonotype itself: Its specificity is not known.

The TCR sequence derives from a human donor who had recovered from COVID-19. Input material: CD4+ T cells from blood, cultured in vitro. V usage is TRBV6-2 or TRBV6-3 and J usage is TRBJ2-1; 7 bases fit TRBD2. This CDR3 reads CASTMTSTYNEQFF. In nucleotides, the CDR3 is TGTGCCAGCACTATGACTAGCACCTACAATGAGCAGTTCTTC.